Below, 6 T cell receptor beta chains from the same sample are listed, as sequenced in a study of blood T cells in healthy people across ages. A J-beta primer mix and a sample-barcoded 5' primer were used in a second PCR of about 7 to 12 cycles. TCRdb itself ran the 5' RACE reads through MiXCR, one entry per CDR3 protein. The data contain some 850,000 distinct CDR3 sequences, roughly 25% of them singletons. These data were also filed under a second study, of T cells of mothers and their children.

Material for sequencing was blood. The receptors shown here come from a boy under 18 in good health.

The table lists this clonotype with a few counts. The V call is TRBV10-2, the J call TRBJ2-2, with unresolved D. From germline, CDR1 is WSHSY and CDR2 SAAADI. The V end was cut by 1 base, the J end by 3 bases, with 12 bases between. CDR3 length equals 16 residues. The CDR3 DNA reads TGCGCCAGCAGTGAGTTGGGCAGTGAGTACACCGGGGAGCTGTTTTTT. Amino acids: CASSELGSEYTGELFF.

CDR3 nucleotides: TGTGCCATCAGTGAGTTCCCGACTAGTCGTGAGCAGTTCTTC. It specifies CAISEFPTSREQFF. The chain is built from TRBV10-3 and TRBJ2-5; D is perhaps TRBD2 (6 bases). The J call may be in error: the DNA end matches TRBJ2-1 better. The CDR3 totals 14 residues. CDR1 and CDR2 from the germline V gene are ENHRY and SYGVKD.

This clonotype came up a few times. The CDR3 loop is CASSLSGPGKKLFF. DNA of the CDR3: TGTGCCAGCAGCCTCAGTGGGCCTGGCAAGAAACTGTTTTTT. The rearrangement links TRBV3-1 to TRBJ1-4; D remains ambiguous. CDR3 length: 14 amino acids. Germline V gives CDR1 LGHDT, CDR2 YNNKEL (reference sequence). Trimming removed 4 bases from V and 11 bases from J, with 17 bases in between.

This chain uses TRBV28 with TRBJ2-3; 8 positions match TRBD2. CDR1 is MDHEN and CDR2 is SYDVKM in the germline V gene. The ends lost 10 bases at V and 3 bases at J; junction bases unmatched: 9. This CDR3 is 14 amino acids long. CDR3 sequence (DNA): TGTGCCACCAACTTAGGACTAGCAACAGATACGCAGTATTTT. This translates into CATNLGLATDTQYF.

This clonotype was detected a few times. V usage is TRBV4-1 and J usage is TRBJ1-1; 7 bases agree with TRBD1. The CDR3 is 15 residues long. Unmatched junction bases numbered 8, after V lost 4 bases and J lost 3 bases. CDR1 is MGHRA, CDR2 YSYEKL, per germline. CDR3 amino acids: CASSLMKTGYTEAFF. The CDR3, as DNA: TGCGCCAGCAGCCTCATGAAGACAGGGTACACTGAAGCTTTCTTT.

This clonotype was detected a few times. V and J are TRBV7-8 and TRBJ2-2, with D perhaps assigned TRBD1 or TRBD2 (6 bases each). This CDR3 has 16 amino acids. The germline V gene has CDR1 SGHVS and CDR2 FQNEAQ. With 4 bases removed from V and 4 bases from J, the gap between germline ends came to 16 bases. The CDR3 DNA follows: TGTGCCAGCAGCTCCCGAACCGGGGGCCCCACCGGGGAGCTGTTTTTT. This codes for CASSSRTGGPTGELFF.